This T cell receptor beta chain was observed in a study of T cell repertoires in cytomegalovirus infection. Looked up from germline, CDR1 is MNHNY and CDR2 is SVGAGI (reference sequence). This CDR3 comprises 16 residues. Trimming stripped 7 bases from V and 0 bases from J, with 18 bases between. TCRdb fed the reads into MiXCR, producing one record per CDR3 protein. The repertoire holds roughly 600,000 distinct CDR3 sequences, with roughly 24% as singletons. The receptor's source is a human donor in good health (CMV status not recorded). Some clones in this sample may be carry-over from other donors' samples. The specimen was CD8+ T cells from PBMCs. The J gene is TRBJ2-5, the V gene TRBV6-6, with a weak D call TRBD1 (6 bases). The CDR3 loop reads CASTLRPGHNQETQYF. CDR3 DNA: TGTGCCAGCACCTTACGCCCGGGACACAACCAAGAGACCCAGTACTTC.